The 21 T cell receptor beta chains listed next were all sequenced from one sample in a study of cytomegalovirus exposure and HLA in healthy donors. Researchers ran the PCR with 60 Vbeta and 13 Jbeta primers. Clones were read by immunoSEQ multiplex PCR, and TCRdb kept only the in-frame ones, dropping some. Of some 180,000 clones listed, around 75% were seen once; the top ten hold about 2.9%. Source material: PBMCs. These receptors came from a male donor in good health and CMV-seronegative.

V gene TRBV4-1 combines with J gene TRBJ2-5; tentatively, D is TRBD2 (5 bases). The CDR3 spans 15 residues. In germline, CDR1 is MGHRA, CDR2 YSYEKL. Trimming pared 0 bases from V and 9 bases from J, leaving 17 bases between. Here the CDR3 DNA reads TGCGCCAGCAGCCAAGAAGGTAGAGGGTCTTGGGCCCAGTACTTC. Its translation: CASSQEGRGSWAQYF.

As regards this clone: Germline is not matched at one junction end, which may reflect a read error. The chain links TRBV7-9 to TRBJ2-7, with D perhaps TRBD1 (6 bases). CDR3 size: 12 residues. From germline, CDR1 is SEHNR and CDR2 FQNEAQ (reference sequence). CDR3 DNA: TGTTCCAGCAGCCCGGACAGCTACGAGCAGTACTTC. Translation: CSSSPDSYEQYF.

The chain joins TRBV15 to TRBJ2-5, with a tentative D call TRBD1 (8 bases). Germline V lookup: CDR1 LNHNV, CDR2 YYDKDF (reference sequence). The CDR3 loop spans 15 amino acids. The V gene lost 5 bases and the J gene lost 4 bases, with 17 bases spanning the gap. In DNA, the CDR3 is TGTGCCACCAGCCAACCCTACAGGGGGGGAGAGACCCAGTACTTC. Residues: CATSQPYRGGETQYF.

J is TRBJ2-1 and V is TRBV18, with 13 positions matching TRBD2. The germline V gene encodes CDR1 KGHSH and CDR2 LQKENI. The CDR3 spans 16 residues. V lost 3 bases, J lost 10 bases, and 9 bases stayed unmatched. The CDR3 DNA sequence: TGTGCCAGCTCACCCATCGGACTAGCGGGAGTGGGAGAGCAGTTCTTC. Its translation is CASSPIGLAGVGEQFF.

The chain couples TRBV11-2 to TRBJ2-1; TRBD1 matches 9 bases. Losses at the gene ends were 5 bases for V and 7 bases for J; bases not matched to a gene: 15. Germline-derived CDR1 and CDR2 are SGHAT and FQNNGV. The CDR3 totals 17 residues. The CDR3 region is CASSPRPGQGLQNEQFF. The DNA for the CDR3 is TGTGCCAGCAGCCCCAGACCGGGACAGGGACTACAGAATGAGCAGTTCTTC.

The chain links TRBV28 to TRBJ1-5; possible D gene TRBD1, 5 bases. This CDR3 is 18 amino acids long. The V end lost 4 bases, the J end lost 2 bases, and 21 bases lay between the germline ends. Germline V CDR1 and CDR2: MDHEN, SYDVKM. As DNA, the CDR3 is TGTGCCAGCAGTTGGAGGCCGGGAGGGCGAGGGGGCAATCAGCCCCAGCATTTT. Its protein is CASSWRPGGRGGNQPQHF.

The chain recombines TRBV19 with TRBJ1-3; 7 bases are shared with TRBD1. V trimming: 7 bases; J trimming: 0 bases; junction bases outside the gene matches: 6. Germline V lookup: CDR1 LNHDA, CDR2 SQIVND (reference sequence). The CDR3 runs 15 residues. The CDR3 loop is CASKEDRVSGNTIYF. The CDR3 DNA reads TGTGCCAGTAAAGAAGACAGGGTCTCTGGAAACACCATATATTTT.

This CDR3 is CASSQYSLAADASYNEQFF. As DNA, the CDR3 is TGCGCCAGCAGCCAGTATTCACTAGCGGCGGACGCCTCCTACAATGAGCAGTTCTTC. This sequence joins TRBV4-1 and TRBJ2-1; 8 bases are shared with TRBD2. Trimming at V came to 3 bases and at J to 0 bases, leaving 13 bases not matched to a gene. Germline V gene sequence: CDR1 MGHRA, CDR2 YSYEKL. The CDR3 consists of 19 residues.

The chain links TRBV7-8 to TRBJ1-5; maybe TRBD1 (5 bases). With 5 bases removed from V and 5 bases from J, the gap between germline ends came to 13 bases. The length of the CDR3 is 14 residues. Germline assignment: CDR1 SGHVS and CDR2 FQNEAQ. As DNA, the CDR3 is TGTGCCAGCAGCCGAAGGGGCGGTGATCAGCCCCAGCATTTT. Translation gives CASSRRGGDQPQHF.

Concerning this clone: This sample also contains other DNA sequences that code for the same CDR3. The chain couples TRBV28 to TRBJ1-5; tentatively, D is TRBD1 (5 bases). V lost 3 bases, J lost 2 bases, and 8 bases lay in between. The CDR3 loop spans 14 amino acids. Germline V CDR1 and CDR2: MDHEN, SYDVKM. The CDR3 nucleotides are TGTGCCAGCAGTTTGGGGGGAGGCAATCAGCCCCAGCATTTT. Its translation: CASSLGGGNQPQHF. Full variable domain (rest looked up from reference TRBV28 and TRBJ1-5): DVKVTQSSRYLVKRTGEKVFLECVQDMDHENMFWYRQDPGLGLRLIYFSYDVKMKEKGDIPEGYSVSREKKERFSLILESASTNQTSMYLCASSLGGGNQPQHFGDGTRLSIL.

DNA for the CDR3: TGTGCCTGGAAATGGCAGGCCACTGAAGCTTTCTTT. Its translation is CAWKWQATEAFF. The chain carries TRBV30 and TRBJ1-1; D gene ambiguous. The CDR3 loop spans 12 amino acids. Germline loops: CDR1 GTSNPN, CDR2 SVGIG (reference sequence). Trimming shortened V by 4 bases and J by 4 bases, and 10 bases separated the two germline ends.

J is TRBJ2-1 and V is TRBV5-4; 7 bases fit TRBD2. Germline V gene data show CDR1 as SGHNT and CDR2 as YYREEE (reference sequence). CDR3 length equals 16 residues. Losses at the gene ends were 0 bases for V and 6 bases for J; bases not matched to a gene: 9. The CDR3 coding sequence is TGTGCCAGCAGCTTGGATGGGAGGGGAGGAGGCAATGAGCAGTTCTTC. Protein product: CASSLDGRGGGNEQFF.

This clone came up once. J is TRBJ2-6 and V is TRBV4-1, with TRBD1 identical over 9 bases. Trimming at V came to 5 bases and at J to 1 base, leaving 6 bases not matched to a gene. Germline values: CDR1 MGHRA, CDR2 YSYEKL. CDR3 length: 17 residues. The CDR3: CASSLTGGRSGANVLTF. CDR3 nucleotide sequence: TGCGCCAGCAGCTTGACAGGGGGTAGGTCTGGGGCCAACGTCCTGACTTTC.

This clone is labeled as medium-sized. The V and J genes are TRBV6-5 and TRBJ2-7, with 9 bases matching TRBD2. Germline V gives CDR1 MNHEY, CDR2 SVGAGI. V shed 5 bases, J shed 6 bases, and the junction held 8 bases outside the gene matches. The length of the CDR3 is 14 residues. Here the CDR3 reads CASSTAGGPVEQYF. In nucleotides, the CDR3 is TGTGCCAGCAGTACTGCGGGAGGGCCAGTCGAGCAGTACTTC.

This chain's CDR3 is CASRGGEQFF. DNA of the CDR3: TGTGCCAGCAGGGGGGGAGAGCAGTTCTTC. The chain couples TRBV25-1 to TRBJ2-1, with a tentative D call TRBD2 (6 bases). The V end was cut by 6 bases, the J end by 10 bases, with 7 bases between. The CDR3 runs to 10 residues. Germline loops: CDR1 MGHDK, CDR2 SYGVNS.

This chain joins TRBV11-2 and TRBJ1-5; D gene uncertain. The CDR3 consists of 15 residues. The V and J ends lost 1 base and 0 bases respectively, with 7 bases between them. Germline V gene data show CDR1 as SGHAT and CDR2 as FQNNGV. CDR3 sequence reads: CASSLAADSNQPQHF. In DNA form, the CDR3 reads TGTGCCAGCAGCTTAGCGGCGGATAGCAATCAGCCCCAGCATTTT.

V and J are TRBV30 and TRBJ1-2; weak D call: TRBD1 (5 bases). CDR3 length: 16 amino acids. The germline V gene encodes CDR1 GTSNPN and CDR2 SVGIG (reference sequence). The ends were cut back, 0 bases at V and 0 bases at J, with 14 bases in the middle. CDR3 DNA sequence: TGTGCCTGGAGTGTATGGGGGGGGATGGCTAACTATGGCTACACCTTC. Amino acids: CAWSVWGGMANYGYTF.

This clone showed up just a few times. The chain has TRBV30 and TRBJ2-1; 10 bases map to TRBD1. This CDR3 is built from 14 residues. The germline V gene has CDR1 GTSNPN and CDR2 SVGIG (reference sequence). The V and J ends lost 4 bases and 6 bases, in that order; junction bases with no gene match: 6. The chain's CDR3 is CAWKGQGPLNEQFF. CDR3 in DNA: TGTGCCTGGAAGGGACAGGGGCCCCTCAATGAGCAGTTCTTC.

The chain combines TRBV18 with TRBJ2-3; D may be TRBD2 (6 bases). From germline, CDR1 is KGHSH and CDR2 LQKENI. This CDR3 is built from 14 residues. With 3 bases removed from V and 4 bases from J, the gap between germline ends came to 11 bases. The CDR3 sequence: CASSPPGSPDTQYF. CDR3 sequence (DNA): TGTGCCAGCTCACCGCCCGGGAGCCCAGATACGCAGTATTTT.

The V gene is TRBV11-2, the J gene TRBJ2-7; 7 bases map to TRBD1. V was pared by 5 bases and J by 1 base, with 2 bases of the junction left unmatched. Germline CDR1 and CDR2: SGHAT and FQNNGV. This CDR3 is 13 amino acids long. CDR3 residues: CASSMTGSYEQYF. CDR3 in DNA: TGTGCCAGCAGCATGACAGGGTCCTACGAGCAGTACTTC.

In this sample, this clone turned up a few times. The chain links TRBV19 to TRBJ1-1; D is uncertain. V lost 3 bases and J 4 bases, leaving 9 bases between the germline ends. CDR3 size: 13 residues. Germline loops: CDR1 LNHDA, CDR2 SQIVND (reference sequence). In DNA, the CDR3 is TGTGCCAGTAGTATCCCGGGTACCACTGAAGCTTTCTTT. Its protein product is CASSIPGTTEAFF.